This T cell receptor (beta chain) was sequenced for a study of CD8+CD57+ T cells in acquired aplastic anemia. The trim removed 8 bases at V and 4 bases at J, leaving 4 bases unmatched. CDR1 and CDR2 from the germline V gene are SNHLY and FYNNEI. This CDR3 is built from 12 residues. Profiling of TCR beta VDJ combinations and CDR3 sequences used genomic DNA as template. TCRdb recomputed calls from the reads with MiXCR, one row per CDR3 protein. This repertoire shows 40,000 or so distinct CDR3 sequences, approximately 73% found once; its top ten account for about 23%. The clonotype was recovered from a human donor in good health, serving as a control. The specimen was sorted CD4+, CD8+, or CD8+CD57+ T cells (not recorded which) from PBMCs. The chain joins TRBV2 to TRBJ2-7, with 8 bases matching TRBD1. In DNA, the CDR3 is TGTGCCAGCCACGACAGGGGATACGAGCAGTACTTC. Translation gives CASHDRGYEQYF.